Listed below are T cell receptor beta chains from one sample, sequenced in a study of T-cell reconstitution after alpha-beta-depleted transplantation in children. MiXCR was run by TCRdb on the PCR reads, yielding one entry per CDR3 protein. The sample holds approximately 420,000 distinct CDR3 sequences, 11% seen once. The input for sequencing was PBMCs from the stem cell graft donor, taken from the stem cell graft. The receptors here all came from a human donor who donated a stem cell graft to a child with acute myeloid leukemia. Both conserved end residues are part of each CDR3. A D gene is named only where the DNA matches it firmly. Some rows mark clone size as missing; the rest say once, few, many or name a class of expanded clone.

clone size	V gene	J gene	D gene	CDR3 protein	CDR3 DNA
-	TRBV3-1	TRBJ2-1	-	CASTRDNNEQFF	TGTGCCAGCACCCGAGATAACAATGAGCAGTTCTTC
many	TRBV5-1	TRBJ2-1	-	CASSLAGTPTYNEQFF	TGCGCCAGCAGCTTGGCCGGGACGCCTACCTACAATGAGCAGTTCTTC
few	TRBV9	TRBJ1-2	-	CASSTRTSGSYGYTF	TGTGCCAGCAGCACTCGGACATCTGGTTCGTATGGCTACACCTTC
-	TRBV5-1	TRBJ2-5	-	CASSPRRNQETQYF	TGCGCCAGCAGCCCACGACGCAACCAAGAGACCCAGTACTTC
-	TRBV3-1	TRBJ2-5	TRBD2	CASCQGRGAGGTQYF	TGTGCCAGCTGCCAAGGAAGGGGAGCGGGAGGGACCCAGTACTTC
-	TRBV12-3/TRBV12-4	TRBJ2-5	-	CASSLVGAQETQYF	TGTGCCAGCAGTTTAGTGGGGGCGCAAGAGACCCAGTACTTC
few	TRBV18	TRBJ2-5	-	CASSPGRSETQYF	TGTGCCAGCTCACCGGGACGGTCGGAGACCCAGTACTTC
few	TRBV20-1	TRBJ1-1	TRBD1	CSASGQINTEAFF	TGCAGTGCCTCGGGACAGATTAACACTGAAGCTTTCTTT
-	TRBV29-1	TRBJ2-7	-	CSVQGGTDYEQYF	TGCAGCGTTCAAGGCGGGACGGATTACGAGCAGTACTTC
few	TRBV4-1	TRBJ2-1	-	CASSQPWGEFYNEQFF	TGCGCCAGCAGCCAACCCTGGGGGGAGTTCTACAATGAGCAGTTCTTC
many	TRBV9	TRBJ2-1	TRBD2	CASMGGLADNEQFF	TGTGCCAGCATGGGTGGACTAGCGGACAATGAGCAGTTCTTC
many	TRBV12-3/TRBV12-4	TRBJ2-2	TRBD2	CASQASGTQTGELFF	TGTGCCAGCCAGGCTAGCGGGACCCAGACCGGGGAGCTGTTTTTT
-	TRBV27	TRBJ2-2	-	CASSFFQGLNTGELFF	TGTGCCAGCAGTTTTTTTCAGGGACTGAACACCGGGGAGCTGTTTTTT
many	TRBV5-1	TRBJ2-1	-	CASSLATGSSYNEQFF	TGCGCCAGCAGCTTGGCCACGGGGAGCTCCTACAATGAGCAGTTCTTC
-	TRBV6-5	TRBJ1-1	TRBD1	CASSFSLTGDVEAFF	TGTGCCAGCAGTTTCTCCTTGACAGGGGATGTTGAAGCTTTCTTT
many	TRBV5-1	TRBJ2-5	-	CASSPAGGAPRKTQYF	TGCGCCAGCAGCCCTGCGGGCGGAGCACCAAGGAAGACCCAGTACTTC
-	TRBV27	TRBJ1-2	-	CASSAYREPGYGYTF	TGTGCCAGCAGTGCTTACCGGGAGCCCGGCTATGGCTACACCTTC
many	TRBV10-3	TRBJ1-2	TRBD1	CAISGEGQVHGYTF	TGTGCCATCAGTGGCGAGGGACAGGTTCATGGCTACACCTTC
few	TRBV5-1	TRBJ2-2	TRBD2	CASSLVAGGPRTGELFF	TGCGCCAGCAGCTTGGTAGCGGGAGGCCCGAGGACCGGGGAGCTGTTTTTT
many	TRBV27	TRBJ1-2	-	CASRGNYGYTF	TGTGCCAGCAGGGGGAACTATGGCTACACCTTC
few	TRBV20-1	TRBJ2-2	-	CSVVAANTGELFF	TGCAGTGTCGTGGCAGCGAACACCGGGGAGCTGTTTTTT
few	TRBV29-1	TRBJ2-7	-	CSVEGKGRGAYEQYF	TGCAGCGTTGAGGGGAAGGGGCGTGGAGCCTACGAGCAGTACTTC
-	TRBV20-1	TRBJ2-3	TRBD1	CSAQGADTQYF	TGCAGTGCCCAGGGGGCAGATACGCAGTATTTT
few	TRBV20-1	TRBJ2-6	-	CSARPGGANVLTF	TGCAGTGCTAGACCGGGTGGGGCCAACGTCCTGACTTTC
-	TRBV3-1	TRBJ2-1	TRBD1	CASSQQGVAEQFF	TGTGCCAGCAGCCAACAGGGGGTAGCCGAGCAGTTCTTC
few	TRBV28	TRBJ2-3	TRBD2	CASRPVTKAGINRDTQYF	TGTGCCAGCAGGCCCGTTACAAAAGCGGGAATAAATAGAGATACGCAGTATTTT
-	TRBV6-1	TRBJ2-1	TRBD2	CGSRELAGGSDEQFF	TGTGGCAGCAGAGAACTAGCGGGAGGAAGCGATGAGCAGTTCTTC
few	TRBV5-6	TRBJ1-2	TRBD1	CASSLPQGALYGYTF	TGTGCCAGCAGCCTTCCCCAGGGGGCTCTCTATGGCTACACCTTC
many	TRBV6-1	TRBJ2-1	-	CASRTTVAGYNEQFF	TGTGCCAGCAGGACAACGGTCGCGGGGTACAATGAGCAGTTCTTC
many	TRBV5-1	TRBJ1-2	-	CASSSGGNYGYTF	TGCGCCAGCAGCTCTGGGGGGAACTATGGCTACACCTTC
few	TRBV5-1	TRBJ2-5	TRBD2	CASSSGLAGNQETQYF	TGCGCCAGCAGCTCGGGACTAGCGGGGAACCAAGAGACCCAGTACTTC
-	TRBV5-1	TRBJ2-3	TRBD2	CASSLEQGLAGGTNTDTQYF	TGCGCCAGCAGCTTGGAACAGGGACTAGCGGGGGGCACGAACACAGATACGCAGTATTTT
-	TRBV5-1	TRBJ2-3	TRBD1	CASSGGTGFTDTQYF	TGCGCCAGCAGCGGAGGGACAGGATTCACAGATACGCAGTATTTT